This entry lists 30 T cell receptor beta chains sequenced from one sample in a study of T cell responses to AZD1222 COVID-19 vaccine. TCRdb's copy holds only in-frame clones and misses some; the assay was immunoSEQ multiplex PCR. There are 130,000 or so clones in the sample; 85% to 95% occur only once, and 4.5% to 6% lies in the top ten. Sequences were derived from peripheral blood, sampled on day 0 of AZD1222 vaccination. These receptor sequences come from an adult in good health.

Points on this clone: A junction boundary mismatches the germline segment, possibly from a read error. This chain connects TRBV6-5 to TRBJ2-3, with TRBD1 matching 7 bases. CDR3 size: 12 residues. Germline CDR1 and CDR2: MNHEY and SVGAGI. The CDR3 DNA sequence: TGTGCCAGCAGCATATCAAAAATCGACAGGGCTTTT. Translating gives CASSISKIDRAF.

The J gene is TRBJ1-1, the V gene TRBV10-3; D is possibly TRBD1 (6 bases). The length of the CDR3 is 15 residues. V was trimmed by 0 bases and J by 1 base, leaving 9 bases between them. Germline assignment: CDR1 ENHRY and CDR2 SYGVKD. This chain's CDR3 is CAISESQGRNTEAFF. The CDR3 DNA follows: TGTGCCATCAGTGAGTCACAGGGAAGGAACACTGAAGCTTTCTTT.

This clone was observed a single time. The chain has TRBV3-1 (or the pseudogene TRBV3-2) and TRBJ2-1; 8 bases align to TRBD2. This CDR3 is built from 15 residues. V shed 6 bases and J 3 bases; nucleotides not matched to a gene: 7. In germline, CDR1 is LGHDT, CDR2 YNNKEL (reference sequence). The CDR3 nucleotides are TGTGCCAGCAGATCGCGGGGGGACCTCTACAATGAGCAGTTCTTC. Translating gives CASRSRGDLYNEQFF.

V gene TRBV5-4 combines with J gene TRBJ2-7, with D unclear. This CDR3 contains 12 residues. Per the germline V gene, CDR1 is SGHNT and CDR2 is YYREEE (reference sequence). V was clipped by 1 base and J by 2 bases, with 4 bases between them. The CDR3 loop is CASSLTPYEQYF. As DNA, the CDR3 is TGTGCCAGCAGCTTGACTCCCTACGAGCAGTACTTC.

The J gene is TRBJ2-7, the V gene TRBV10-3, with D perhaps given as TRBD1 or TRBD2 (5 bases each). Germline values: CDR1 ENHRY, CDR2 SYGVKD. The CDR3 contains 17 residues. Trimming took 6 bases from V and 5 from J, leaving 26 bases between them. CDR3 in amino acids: CAIRGTDREGRMDEQYF. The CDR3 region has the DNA TGTGCCATCAGGGGGACGGATCGCGAGGGAAGGATGGACGAGCAGTACTTC.

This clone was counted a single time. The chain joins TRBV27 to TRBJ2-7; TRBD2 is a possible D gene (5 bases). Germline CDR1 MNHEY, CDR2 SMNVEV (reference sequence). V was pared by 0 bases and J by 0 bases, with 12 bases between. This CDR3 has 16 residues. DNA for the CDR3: TGTGCCAGCAGTTTATCGCCCGCAGCGGTCTCCTACGAGCAGTACTTC. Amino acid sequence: CASSLSPAAVSYEQYF.

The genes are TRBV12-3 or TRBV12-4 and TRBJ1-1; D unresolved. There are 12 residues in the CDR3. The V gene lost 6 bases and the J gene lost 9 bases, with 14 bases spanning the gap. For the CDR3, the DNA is TGTGCCAGCAGCCGAGACATTTTGAAAGCTTTCTTT. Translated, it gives CASSRDILKAFF.

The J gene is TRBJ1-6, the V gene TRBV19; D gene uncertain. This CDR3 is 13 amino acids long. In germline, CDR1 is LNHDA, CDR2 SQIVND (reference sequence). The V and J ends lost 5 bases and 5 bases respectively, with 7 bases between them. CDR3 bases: TGTGCCAGTAGTTACGGACATAATTCACCCCTCCACTTT. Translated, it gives CASSYGHNSPLHF. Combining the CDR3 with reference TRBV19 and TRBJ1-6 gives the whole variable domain DGGITQSPKYLFRKEGQNVTLSCEQNLNHDAMYWYRQDPGQGLRLIYYSQIVNDFQKGDIAEGYSVSREKKESFPLTVTSAQKNPTAFYLCASSYGHNSPLHFGNGTRLTVT.

CDR3 coding DNA: TGTGCCAGCAGTGAGTACACCGCTAACTATGGCTACACCTTC. Translating it yields CASSEYTANYGYTF. This rearrangement joins TRBV25-1 to TRBJ1-2; D is unclear. Per germline, CDR1 MGHDK and CDR2 SYGVNS. V lost 3 bases and J lost 0, with 8 bases in between. The CDR3 has 14 amino acids.

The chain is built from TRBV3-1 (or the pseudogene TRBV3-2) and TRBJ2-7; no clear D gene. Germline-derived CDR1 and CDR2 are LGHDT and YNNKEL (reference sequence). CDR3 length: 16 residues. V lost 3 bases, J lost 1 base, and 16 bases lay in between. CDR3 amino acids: CASSHVYKALSYEQYF. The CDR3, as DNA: TGTGCCAGCAGCCACGTATACAAGGCACTATCCTACGAGCAGTACTTC.

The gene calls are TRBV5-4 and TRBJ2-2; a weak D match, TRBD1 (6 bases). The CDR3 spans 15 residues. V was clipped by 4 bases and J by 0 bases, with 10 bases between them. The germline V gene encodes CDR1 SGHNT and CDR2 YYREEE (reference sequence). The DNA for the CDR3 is TGTGCCAGCAGCGGCAGGGGAACGAACACCGGGGAGCTGTTTTTT. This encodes CASSGRGTNTGELFF. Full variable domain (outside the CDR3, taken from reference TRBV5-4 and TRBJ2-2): ETGVTQSPTHLIKTRGQQVTLRCSSQSGHNTVSWYQQALGQGPQFIFQYYREEENGRGNFPPRFSGLQFPNYSSELNVNALELDDSALYLCASSGRGTNTGELFFGEGSRLTVL.

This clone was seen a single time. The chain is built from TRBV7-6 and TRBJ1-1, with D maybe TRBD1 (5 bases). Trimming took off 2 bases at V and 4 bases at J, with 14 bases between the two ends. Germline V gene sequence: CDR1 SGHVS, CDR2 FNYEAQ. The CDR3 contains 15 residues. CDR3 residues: CASSLKSGGGTEAFF. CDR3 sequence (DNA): TGTGCCAGCAGCTTAAAAAGTGGCGGGGGCACTGAAGCTTTCTTT.

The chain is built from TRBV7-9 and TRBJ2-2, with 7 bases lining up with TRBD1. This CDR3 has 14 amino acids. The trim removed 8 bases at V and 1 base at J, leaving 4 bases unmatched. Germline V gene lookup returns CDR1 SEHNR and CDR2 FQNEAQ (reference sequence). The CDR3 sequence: CASLGQRNTGELFF. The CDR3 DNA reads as TGTGCCAGCCTGGGACAGAGGAACACCGGGGAGCTGTTTTTT.

The CDR3 loop reads CASRGMQSSPLHF. CDR3 DNA sequence: TGTGCCAGTAGGGGAATGCAGAGTTCACCCCTCCACTTT. The genes are TRBV7-8 and TRBJ1-6, with D possibly matching TRBD1 (5 bases). The germline V gene encodes CDR1 SGHVS and CDR2 FQNEAQ. The V end was cut by 9 bases, the J end by 9 bases, with 15 bases between. The CDR3 consists of 13 residues.

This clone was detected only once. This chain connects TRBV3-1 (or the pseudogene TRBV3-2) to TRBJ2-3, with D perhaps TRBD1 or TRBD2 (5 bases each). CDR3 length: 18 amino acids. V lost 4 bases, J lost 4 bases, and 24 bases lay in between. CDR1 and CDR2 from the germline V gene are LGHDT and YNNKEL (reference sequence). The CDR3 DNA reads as TGTGCCAGCAGCCGCCACCTAGGGGAGACGAACGATGCAGATACGCAGTATTTT. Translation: CASSRHLGETNDADTQYF.

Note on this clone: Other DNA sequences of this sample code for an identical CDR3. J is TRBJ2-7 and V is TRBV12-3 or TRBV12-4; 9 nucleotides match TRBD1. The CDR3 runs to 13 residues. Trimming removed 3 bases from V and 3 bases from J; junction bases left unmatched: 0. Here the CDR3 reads CASSLGQGYEQYF. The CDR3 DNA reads TGTGCCAGCAGTTTGGGACAGGGCTACGAGCAGTACTTC.

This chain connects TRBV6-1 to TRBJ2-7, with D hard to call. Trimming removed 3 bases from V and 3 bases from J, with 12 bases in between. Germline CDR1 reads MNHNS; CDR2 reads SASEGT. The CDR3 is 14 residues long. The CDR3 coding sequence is TGTGCCAGCAGTGAGGGTGCTGGGAACTACGAGCAGTACTTC. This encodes CASSEGAGNYEQYF.

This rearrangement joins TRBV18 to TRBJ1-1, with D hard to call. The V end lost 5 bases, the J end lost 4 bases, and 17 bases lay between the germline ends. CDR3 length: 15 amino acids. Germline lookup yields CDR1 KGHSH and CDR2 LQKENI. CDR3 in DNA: TGTGCCAGCTCAGAACTGGAGGCCACGGGCACTGAAGCTTTCTTT. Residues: CASSELEATGTEAFF.

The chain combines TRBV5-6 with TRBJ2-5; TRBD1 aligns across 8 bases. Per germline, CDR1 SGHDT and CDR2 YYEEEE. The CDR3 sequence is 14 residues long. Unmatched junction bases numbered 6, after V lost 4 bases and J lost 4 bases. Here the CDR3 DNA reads TGTGCCAGCAGCCGTACAGGGGGTGGAGAGACCCAGTACTTC. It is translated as CASSRTGGGETQYF.

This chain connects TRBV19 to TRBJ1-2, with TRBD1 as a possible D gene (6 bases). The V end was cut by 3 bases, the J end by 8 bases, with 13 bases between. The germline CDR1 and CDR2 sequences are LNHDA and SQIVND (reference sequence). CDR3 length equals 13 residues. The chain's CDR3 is CASSIVRGQGYTF. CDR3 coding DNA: TGTGCCAGTAGTATCGTCAGGGGTCAAGGCTACACCTTC. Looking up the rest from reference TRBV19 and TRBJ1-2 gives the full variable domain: DGGITQSPKYLFRKEGQNVTLSCEQNLNHDAMYWYRQDPGQGLRLIYYSQIVNDFQKGDIAEGYSVSREKKESFPLTVTSAQKNPTAFYLCASSIVRGQGYTFGSGTRLTVV.

The CDR3 nucleotides read TGTGCCAGCAGACGGATGGAGGGGTGGAAAGCTTTCTTT. Translating it yields CASRRMEGWKAFF. The V and J genes are TRBV12-3 or TRBV12-4 and TRBJ1-1; D may be TRBD1 (5 bases). V was trimmed by 6 bases and J by 9 bases, leaving 17 bases between them. The CDR3 is 13 amino acids.

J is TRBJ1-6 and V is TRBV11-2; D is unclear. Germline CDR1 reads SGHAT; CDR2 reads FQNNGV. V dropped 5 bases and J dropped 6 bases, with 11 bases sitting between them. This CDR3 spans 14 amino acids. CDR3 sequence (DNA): TGTGCCAGCAGCGCCGAGTGGGGTAATTCACCCCTCCACTTT. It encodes CASSAEWGNSPLHF.

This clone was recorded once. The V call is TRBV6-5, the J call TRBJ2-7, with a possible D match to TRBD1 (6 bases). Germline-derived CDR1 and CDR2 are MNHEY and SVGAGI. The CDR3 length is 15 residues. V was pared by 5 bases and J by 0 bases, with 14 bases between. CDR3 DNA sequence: TGTGCCAGCAGTCAGGACAGTGGAAGCTCCTACGAGCAGTACTTC. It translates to CASSQDSGSSYEQYF.

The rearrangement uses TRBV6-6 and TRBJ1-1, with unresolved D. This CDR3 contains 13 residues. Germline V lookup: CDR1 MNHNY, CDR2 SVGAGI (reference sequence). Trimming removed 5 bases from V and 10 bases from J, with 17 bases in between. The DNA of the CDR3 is TGTGCCAGCAGTGGAGGAGTGGCCGGGCGAGCTTTCTTT. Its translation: CASSGGVAGRAFF.

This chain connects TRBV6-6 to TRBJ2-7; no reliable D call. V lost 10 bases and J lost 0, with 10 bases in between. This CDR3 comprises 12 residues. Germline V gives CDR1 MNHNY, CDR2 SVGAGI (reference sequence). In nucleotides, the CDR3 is TGTGCCACGACCGACGGCTCCTACGAGCAGTACTTC. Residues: CATTDGSYEQYF.

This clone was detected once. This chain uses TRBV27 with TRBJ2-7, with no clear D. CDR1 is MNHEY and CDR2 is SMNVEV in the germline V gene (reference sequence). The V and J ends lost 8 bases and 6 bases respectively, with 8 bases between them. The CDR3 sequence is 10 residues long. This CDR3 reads CASPPGEQYF. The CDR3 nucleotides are TGTGCCAGCCCCCCAGGCGAGCAGTACTTC.

This chain's CDR3 is CASSLSMWEGCTF. The CDR3, as DNA: TGTGCCAGCAGTTTGTCAATGTGGGAGGGGTGCACCTTC. The chain carries TRBV12-3 or TRBV12-4 and TRBJ1-2, with D perhaps matching TRBD1 (5 bases). There are 13 residues in the CDR3. V lost 3 bases to trimming and J lost 13 bases, with 18 bases between them.

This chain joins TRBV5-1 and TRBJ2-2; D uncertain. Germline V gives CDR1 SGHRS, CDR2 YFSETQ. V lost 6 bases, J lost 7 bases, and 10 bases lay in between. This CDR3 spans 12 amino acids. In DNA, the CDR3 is TGCGCCAGCAACCTCGCGGACGGGGAGCTGTTTTTT. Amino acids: CASNLADGELFF. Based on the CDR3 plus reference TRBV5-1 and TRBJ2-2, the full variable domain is KAGVTQTPRYLIKTRGQQVTLSCSPISGHRSVSWYQQTPGQGLQFLFEYFSETQRNKGNFPGRFSGRQFSNSRSEMNVSTLELGDSALYLCASNLADGELFFGEGSRLTVL.

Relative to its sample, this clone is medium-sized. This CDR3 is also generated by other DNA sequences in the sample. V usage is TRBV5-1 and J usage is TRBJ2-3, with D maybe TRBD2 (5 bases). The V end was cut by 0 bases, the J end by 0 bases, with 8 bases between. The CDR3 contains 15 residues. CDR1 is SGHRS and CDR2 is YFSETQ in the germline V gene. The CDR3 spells CASSLDRTSTDTQYF. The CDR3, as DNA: TGCGCCAGCAGCTTGGATCGGACTAGCACAGATACGCAGTATTTT. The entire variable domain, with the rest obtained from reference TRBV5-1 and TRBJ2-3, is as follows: KAGVTQTPRYLIKTRGQQVTLSCSPISGHRSVSWYQQTPGQGLQFLFEYFSETQRNKGNFPGRFSGRQFSNSRSEMNVSTLELGDSALYLCASSLDRTSTDTQYFGPGTRLTVL.

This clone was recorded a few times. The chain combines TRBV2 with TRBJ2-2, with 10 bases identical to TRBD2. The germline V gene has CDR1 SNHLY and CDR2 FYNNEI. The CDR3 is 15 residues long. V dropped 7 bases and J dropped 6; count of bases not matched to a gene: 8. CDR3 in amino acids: CASTQTSGTSGELFF. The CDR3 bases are TGTGCCAGCACCCAAACTAGCGGGACCTCCGGGGAGCTGTTTTTT. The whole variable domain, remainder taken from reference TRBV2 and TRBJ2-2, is EPEVTQTPSHQVTQMGQEVILRCVPISNHLYFYWYRQILGQKVEFLVSFYNNEISEKSEIFDDQFSVERPDGSNFTLKIRSTKLEDSAMYFCASTQTSGTSGELFFGEGSRLTVL.